This TCR beta chain was sequenced in a study of CD8 T cells in ankylosing spondylitis. Points from the study as a whole: Disease-linked clones were found to be CD8+ and relatively rare in peripheral blood. Matched ankylosing spondylitis synovial fluid reportedly showed significant enrichment of disease-linked clones. Apparently characteristic of ankylosing spondylitis blood was a TCR beta motif (fewer than ten highly homologous variants).

Construction of TCR beta libraries was performed using quantitative 5'-RACE with molecular barcodes. One entry per CDR3 protein results from TCRdb running MiXCR on the 5' RACE reads. This sample carries approximately 290,000 distinct CDR3 sequences, about a fifth of them seen once, and the ten largest clones take under 4%. Regarding this clonotype: Its antigen remains unidentified.

This CDR3 region has 12 residues. Per germline, CDR1 ENHRY and CDR2 SYGVKD. V dropped 3 bases and J dropped 6 bases, with 7 bases sitting between them. The sample taken for sequencing was blood, either unsorted or a sorted T cell fraction (not recorded which). The chain combines TRBV10-3 with TRBJ2-3; D not certain. This receptor was taken from a female donor with ankylosing spondylitis or in good health (not recorded which). The CDR3 coding sequence is TGTGCCATCAGTGAACTGACGGATACGCAGTATTTT. Protein product: CAISELTDTQYF.